Following are 11 T cell receptor beta chains from one sample sequenced in a study of blood T cell repertoires in COVID-19. Profiling relied on immunoSEQ multiplex PCR, and the TCRdb table lists in-frame clones only, not all of them. The data show tens of thousands of clones, 70% to 85% seen once. Sequenced sample: peripheral blood. These receptors came from a man in his sixties or seventies with acute or convalescent COVID-19.

The chain combines TRBV29-1 with TRBJ1-5; TRBD1 might be the D (6 bases). Germline CDR1 and CDR2: SQVTM and ANQGSEA. V was trimmed by 2 bases and J by 7 bases, leaving 12 bases between them. This CDR3 is 13 amino acids long. Here the CDR3 reads CSVELSGGQPQHF. The CDR3 region has the DNA TGCAGCGTTGAACTGAGTGGGGGCCAGCCCCAGCATTTT.

The chain combines TRBV9 with TRBJ2-7; the D gene is possibly TRBD2 (6 bases). CDR1 SGDLS and CDR2 YYNGEE come from the germline V gene. This CDR3 region has 16 residues. The V and J ends lost 3 bases and 6 bases respectively, with 22 bases between them. The chain's CDR3 is CASSADSDGRLSEQYF. DNA for the CDR3: TGTGCCAGCAGCGCCGATTCGGACGGGAGACTTAGCGAGCAGTACTTC. Complete variable domain (other parts from reference TRBV9 and TRBJ2-7): DSGVTQTPKHLITATGQRVTLRCSPRSGDLSVYWYQQSLDQGLQFLIQYYNGEERAKGNILERFSAQQFPDLHSELNLSSLELGDSALYFCASSADSDGRLSEQYFGPGTRLTVT.

The chain uses TRBV3-1 (or the pseudogene TRBV3-2) and TRBJ1-2; perhaps TRBD1 as D (6 bases). CDR1 and CDR2 (germline): LGHDT, YNNKEL (reference sequence). This CDR3 spans 12 amino acids. V lost 7 bases, J lost 6 bases, and 12 bases lay in between. In nucleotides, the CDR3 is TGTGCCAGCACCGATAGACAGGATGGCTACACCTTC. Protein product: CASTDRQDGYTF.

The chain links TRBV10-3 to TRBJ1-2; no firm D call. Germline V gives CDR1 ENHRY, CDR2 SYGVKD. CDR3 length equals 16 residues. Trimming stripped 3 bases from V and 0 bases from J, with 14 bases between. The CDR3, as DNA: TGTGCCATCAGTGAATTCCAACAGATCGCTAACTATGGCTACACCTTC. Translation gives CAISEFQQIANYGYTF.

This clone was observed once. The chain carries TRBV6-5 and TRBJ2-3; D call uncertain. The CDR3 runs to 16 residues. Per germline, CDR1 MNHEY and CDR2 SVGAGI. V was clipped by 4 bases and J by 3 bases, with 17 bases between them. CDR3 DNA sequence: TGTGCCAGCAGTTCTAAGGCAGGCTCCCCAACAGATACGCAGTATTTT. Its protein product is CASSSKAGSPTDTQYF.

The V and J genes are TRBV7-9 and TRBJ2-5; 10 bases are shared with TRBD1. Per the germline V gene, CDR1 is SEHNR and CDR2 is FQNEAQ (reference sequence). V dropped 1 base and J dropped 5; count of bases not matched to a gene: 7. This CDR3 region has 16 residues. The CDR3 region is CASSLVGDRGRETQYF. In DNA, the CDR3 is TGTGCCAGCAGCTTAGTCGGAGACAGGGGGCGCGAGACCCAGTACTTC.

In this sample, this clone turned up many times. The gene calls are TRBV10-2 and TRBJ1-6, with D tentatively TRBD1 (6 bases). CDR3 length: 14 residues. CDR1 is WSHSY and CDR2 is SAAADI in the germline V gene. Trimming removed 5 bases at V and 6 bases at J, with 11 bases between. CDR3 DNA: TGCGCCAGCAGTCCGACAGGCCTTAATTCACCCCTCCACTTT. Translating gives CASSPTGLNSPLHF.

This clone has a count of ten or more. V gene TRBV3-1 (or the pseudogene TRBV3-2) combines with J gene TRBJ1-5; 7 positions match TRBD1. Looked up from germline, CDR1 is LGHDT and CDR2 is YNNKEL (reference sequence). With 1 base clipped from V and 5 bases from J, the junction kept 2 bases outside the gene matches. CDR3 length: 14 residues. The CDR3, as DNA: TGTGCCAGCAGCCAAGCAACAGGGGATCAGCCCCAGCATTTT. The encoded protein is CASSQATGDQPQHF.

The gene calls are TRBV11-2 and TRBJ1-6; D is ambiguous. Germline lookup yields CDR1 SGHAT and CDR2 FQNNGV. Between the trimmed V and J ends, which lost 2 bases and 5 bases, there was a span of 7 bases. This CDR3 is built from 14 residues. The CDR3 DNA reads as TGTGCCAGCAGCTTACGAGCGAATAATTCACCCCTCCACTTT. Protein product: CASSLRANNSPLHF.

The sample holds one count of this clone. The chain recombines TRBV7-3 with TRBJ1-1; 8 nucleotides agree with TRBD1. Germline CDR1 SGHTA, CDR2 FQGTGA. This CDR3 has 12 residues. Unmatched junction bases numbered 3, after V lost 4 bases and J lost 8 bases. The CDR3 DNA reads TGTGCCAGCAGCTCGGACAGGGCGGAAGCTTTCTTT. Amino acids: CASSSDRAEAFF.

V is TRBV24-1 and J is TRBJ2-1, with D possibly matching TRBD1 (6 bases). Trimming removed 3 bases from V and 2 bases from J, with 7 bases in between. Germline CDR1 reads KGHDR; CDR2 reads SFDVKD. The CDR3 is 14 amino acids. This chain's CDR3 is CATSDGDTYNEQFF. The CDR3 nucleotides are TGTGCCACCAGTGATGGGGACACCTACAATGAGCAGTTCTTC.